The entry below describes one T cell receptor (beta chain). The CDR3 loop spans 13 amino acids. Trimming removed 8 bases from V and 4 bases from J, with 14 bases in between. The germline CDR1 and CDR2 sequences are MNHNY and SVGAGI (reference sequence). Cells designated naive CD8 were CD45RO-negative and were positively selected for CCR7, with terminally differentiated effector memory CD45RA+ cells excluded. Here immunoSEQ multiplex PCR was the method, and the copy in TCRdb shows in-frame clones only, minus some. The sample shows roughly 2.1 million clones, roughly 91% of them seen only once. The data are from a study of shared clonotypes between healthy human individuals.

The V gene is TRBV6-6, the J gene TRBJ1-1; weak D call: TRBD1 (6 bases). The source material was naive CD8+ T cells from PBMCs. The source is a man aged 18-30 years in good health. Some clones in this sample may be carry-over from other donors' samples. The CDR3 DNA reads TGTGCCAGCGGTTGGGGGGCGGGCACTGAAGCTTTCTTT. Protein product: CASGWGAGTEAFF.